Sequencing of this T cell receptor (beta chain) was carried out in a study of identical twins (dated by TCRdb to the mid-2010s). For context, the study as a whole: To test whether fetal clonotypes persist, this study deep-sequenced TCR alpha and beta repertoires from monozygotic twins, from unrelated adults of various ages, and from cord blood. Replicate twin experiments were performed at different times using different library preparation protocols to rule out contamination. Overall study results and their limits: Excess twin sharing in beta out-of-frame sequences was weaker because fewer shared sequences lowered the signal-to-noise ratio. Zero-insertion analyses could be partly confounded by invariant T cells such as MAIT and iNKT, although diverse VJ usage argued against such confounding for most clonotypes. Out-of-frame TCR alpha sequences shared between twins showed an excess of low generation-probability sequences compared with coincidental sharing between unrelated individuals. Because the same donors could not be followed over many years, the conclusions depended on cross-sectional statistical analysis. In monozygotic twins, out-of-frame TCR alpha sharing was systematically underestimated by recombination models, although the models agreed with sharing between unrelated individuals. Abundant cord blood beta clonotypes had fewer insertions, young adult naive repertoires showed a similar but weaker trend, and memory repertoires showed no such trend.

Per the germline V gene, SGHRS is the CDR1 and YFSETQ is the CDR2. The trim is 2 bases for V and 7 bases for J, with a gap of 15 bases between the germline ends. From its cysteine to its phenylalanine, the CDR3 spans 15 amino acids. The kept DNA is CDR3 alone, 45 bases in frame from the first base. The sample holds a few counts of this clonotype. Its antigen is still unknown. The record has no base qualities; no much larger clone is one base away. Every donor in the study was a healthy Caucasian. The twin cohort consisted of three pairs of female monozygotic twins, all aged roughly 18 to 29 years. The RNA used for TCR libraries was isolated from peripheral blood mononuclear cells. Libraries were prepared through 5' RACE. This sample was sequenced with an Illumina HiSeq 2000. Template switching added a universal primer binding site, and the final cDNA carried a unique molecular identifier that allowed TCR cDNA molecules to be counted accurately. Specific primers in the conserved constant-segment region were used to synthesize first-strand cDNA for the TCR alpha and beta chains. To control for contamination, every cDNA library was double barcoded, receiving both a SMART-Mk sample barcode and Illumina barcodes. TruSeq adapter sequences along with Illumina sample barcodes were introduced in two successive PCR steps. The TCR alpha and beta cDNA libraries were sequenced on the Illumina HiSeq platform using custom primers. The published analysis was carried out like this. MiGEC processed the raw reads to extract unique molecular identifiers, while MiXCR was used to determine the CDR3 positions. For each individual, recombination models were inferred using an EM algorithm with the repgenHMM and IGoR tools. The analysis of shared clonotypes was done with the tcR package in R, with sharing normalized by the product of cloneset sizes. To study raw recombination free of thymic and clonal selection effects, out-of-frame nonproductive sequences were analyzed. The raw public data were reprocessed by TCRdb itself: fastp quality trimming at Q25, MiXCR clonotype calling, in-frame beta chains only. When rows share a CDR3 protein, they turn into one entry using the most common DNA and genes. For this entry, the V and J calls and clone size follow TCRdb and not the study's own pipeline. The sample table records 600,000 to 700,000 distinct CDR3 sequences; less than 25% of these occur just once. Of the sample, roughly 4% is held by the ten largest clones.

A further study also used this sample, focusing on T cells expressing NK-cell markers. As described in the second report: Three sorted T-cell subsets (CD3+CD56+NKG2C+, CD3+CD56+NKG2C- and CD3+CD56-NKG2C+) from about 8 donors had their TCR beta-chain repertoires profiled. Of the eight sequenced donors, seven were found to be HCMV-seropositive and one was found to be HCMV-seronegative. In several experiments an anti-gammadeltaTCR antibody was added to restrict sorting to alphabetaTCR-expressing T cells. In several donors, the dominant CD3+CD56+NKG2C+ clonotypes were found to rank among the top 10 CD8+ clonotypes and to make up 1.0-7.0% of CD8+ T cells. Those dominant clonotypes were again the most abundant among CD3+CD56-NKG2C+ cells in a handful of donors, at about 25-60.1%. Whether the expanded NKG2C-expressing T cell clones were specific for HCMV antigens remained unclear. Randomly selected healthy volunteers, three men and five women, were used as the eight sequenced donors. HCMV-specific IgG was detected in serum with a commercial ELISA kit to determine HCMV serostatus. For several donors, unsorted PBMC were also used to sequence bulk peripheral blood T-cell repertoires. MIGEC was used to demultiplex reads and group reads by UMI, and MiTCR was used to assemble and quantify clonotypes. To exclude erroneous sequences, any TCR cDNA sequence not supported by at least two reads was discarded. Downstream repertoire analysis used the tcR package, and clonotypes were matched across fractions by CDR3 nucleotide sequence plus V segment. VDJmatch was used to annotate antigen specificity against VDJdb, with one amino acid substitution in CDR3 permitted.

The source of this sequence is a woman under 30 in good health. Here the chain combines TRBV5-1 and TRBJ2-2; a weak D assignment points to TRBD1 (6 bases agree). Material: PBMCs. The base sequence is TGCGCCAGCAGCTTTGTACAGGGAGAAGGCGGGGAGCTGTTTTTT. Translated, it gives CASSFVQGEGGELFF. Full variable domain (CDR3 extended with the reference TRBV5-1 and TRBJ2-2 proteins): KAGVTQTPRYLIKTRGQQVTLSCSPISGHRSVSWYQQTPGQGLQFLFEYFSETQRNKGNFPGRFSGRQFSNSRSEMNVSTLELGDSALYLCASSFVQGEGGELFFGEGSRLTVL.